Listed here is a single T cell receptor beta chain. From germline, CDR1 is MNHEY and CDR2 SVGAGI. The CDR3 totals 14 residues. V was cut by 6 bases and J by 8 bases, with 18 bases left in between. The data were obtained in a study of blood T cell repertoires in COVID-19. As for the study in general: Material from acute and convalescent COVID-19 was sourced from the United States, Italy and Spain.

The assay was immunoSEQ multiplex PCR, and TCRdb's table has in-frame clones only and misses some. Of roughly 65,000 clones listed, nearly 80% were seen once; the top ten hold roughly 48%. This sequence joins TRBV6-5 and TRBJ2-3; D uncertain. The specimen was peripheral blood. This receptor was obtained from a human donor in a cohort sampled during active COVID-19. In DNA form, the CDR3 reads TGTGCCAGCAGGAGTTACGGAGACCGTAGTACGCAGTATTTT. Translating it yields CASRSYGDRSTQYF.